This paragraph covers one TCR beta chain sequence. As yet, its antigen is unknown. This sample is part of a study of T cell responses to AZD1222 COVID-19 vaccine. Study conclusions and caveats: Dominant at 160-218 and 743-854, vaccine-associated CD4 TCRs also spanned spike.

Germline values: CDR1 LNHDA, CDR2 SQIVND (reference sequence). The CDR3 totals 16 residues. After removal of 2 bases from V and 6 bases from J, the junction contained 9 bases not matched to a gene. The assay was immunoSEQ multiplex PCR, and TCRdb's table has in-frame clones only and misses some. The sample carries approximately 120,000 clones, 80% to 90% recorded once. The J gene is TRBJ2-1, the V gene TRBV19; 8 bases match TRBD1. Sequencing used peripheral blood, obtained on day 0 of AZD1222 vaccination. This receptor was identified in an adult in good health. The CDR3 bases are TGTGCCAGTAGTATATGGGGCCAGGGGGCGCCCAATGAGCAGTTCTTC. This codes for CASSIWGQGAPNEQFF.